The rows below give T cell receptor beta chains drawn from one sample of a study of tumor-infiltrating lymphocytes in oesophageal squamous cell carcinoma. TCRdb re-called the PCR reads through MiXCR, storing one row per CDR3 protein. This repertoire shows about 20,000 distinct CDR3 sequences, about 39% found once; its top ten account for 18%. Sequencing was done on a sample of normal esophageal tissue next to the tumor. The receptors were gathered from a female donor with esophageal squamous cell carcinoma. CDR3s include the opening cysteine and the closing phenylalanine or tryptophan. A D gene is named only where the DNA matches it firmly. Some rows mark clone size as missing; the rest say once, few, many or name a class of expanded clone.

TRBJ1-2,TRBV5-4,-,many,TGTGCCAGCAGCTTGGATGTCAGAGGGGTTAACTATGGCTACACCTTC,CASSLDVRGVNYGYTF
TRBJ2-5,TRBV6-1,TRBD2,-,TGTGCCAGCAGTGGGGGGGGAAAGAAGCAGTACTTC,CASSGGGKKQYF
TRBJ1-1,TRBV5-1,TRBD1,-,TGCGCCAGCAGCTTGGACGGACAGGCGGCTGAAGCTTTCTTT,CASSLDGQAAEAFF
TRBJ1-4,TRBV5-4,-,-,TGTGCCAGCAGCTTGGGGGGGAGTTCCGAAAAACTGTTTTTT,CASSLGGSSEKLFF
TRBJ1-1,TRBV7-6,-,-,TGTGCCAGCAGCTTGCCCGACACTGAAGCTTTCTTT,CASSLPDTEAFF
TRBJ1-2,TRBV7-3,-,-,TGTGCCAGCAGCTTCGGGGGGAGCTATGGCTACACCTTC,CASSFGGSYGYTF
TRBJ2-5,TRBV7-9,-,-,TGTGCCAGCAGCTCCAGCGGGCAAGAGACCCAGTACTTC,CASSSSGQETQYF
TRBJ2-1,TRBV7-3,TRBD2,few,TGTGCCAGCAGCTTCTTAGCGGGAGGGCCGTTGAGCTCCTACAATGAGCAGTTCTTC,CASSFLAGGPLSSYNEQFF
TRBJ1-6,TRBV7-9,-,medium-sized,TGTGCCAGCAGCTTAGTAGGGAATTCACCCCTCCACTTT,CASSLVGNSPLHF
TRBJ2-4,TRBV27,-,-,TGTGCCAGCAGTTTACAGGGATCTGGGAACATTCAGTACTTC,CASSLQGSGNIQYF
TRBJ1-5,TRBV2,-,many,TGTGCCAGCAGTGCCCAAGGGCCCCAGCATTTT,CASSAQGPQHF
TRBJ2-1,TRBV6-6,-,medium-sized,TGTGCCAGCAGTTACCACCCGAGCTCCTACAATGAGCAGTTCTTC,CASSYHPSSYNEQFF
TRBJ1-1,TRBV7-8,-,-,TGTGCCAGCAGCTTAGAAGGGGTTCCCACTGAAGCTTTCTTT,CASSLEGVPTEAFF
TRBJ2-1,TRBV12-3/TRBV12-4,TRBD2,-,TGTGCCAGCAGTCCTTCACTAGCGGGAGGCCCCTTAGGAGAGCAGTTCTTC,CASSPSLAGGPLGEQFF
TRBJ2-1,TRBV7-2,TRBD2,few,TGTGCCAGCAGCTCAACCCGAGGAGTGCTAGCGGACAATGAGCAGTTCTTC,CASSSTRGVLADNEQFF
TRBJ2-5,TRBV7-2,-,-,TGTGCCAGCAGTCCAGGACAGTCCCGAGAGACCCAGTACTTC,CASSPGQSRETQYF
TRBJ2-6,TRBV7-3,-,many,-,CASSIPRAGKLWLHLRF
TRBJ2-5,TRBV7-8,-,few,TGTGCCAGCAGCCATTATGAAGGACTTCCCGGGGAGACCCAGTACTTC,CASSHYEGLPGETQYF
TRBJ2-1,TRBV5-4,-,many,TGTGCCAGCAGCCCCCCGCGGGGCGGGGCGAACAATGAGCAGTTCTTC,CASSPPRGGANNEQFF
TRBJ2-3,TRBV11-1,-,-,TGTGCCAGCAGGGTCGCTGGCACAGATACGCAGTATTTT,CASRVAGTDTQYF
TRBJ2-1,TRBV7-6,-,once,TGTGCCAGCAGCTTTGGGGGGAGACGGGAGAATGAGCAGTTCTTC,CASSFGGRRENEQFF
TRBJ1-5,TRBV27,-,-,TGTGCCAGCAGCGTGTCAGGGAATCAGCCCCAGCATTTT,CASSVSGNQPQHF
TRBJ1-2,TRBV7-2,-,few,TGTGCCAGCAGCCTCTCCCACACGACTAACTATGGCTACACCTTC,CASSLSHTTNYGYTF
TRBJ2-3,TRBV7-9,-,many,TGTGCCAGCAGCGATACAGGGTCCCCCGGGGATACGCAGTATTTT,CASSDTGSPGDTQYF
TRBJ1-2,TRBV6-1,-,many,TGTGCCAGCAGTGCCCTAGGGGGGGTTGGTGGCTACACCTTC,CASSALGGVGGYTF
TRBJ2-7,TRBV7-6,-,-,TGTGCCAGCAGCTTAGGGGCCGGAAATAGGGATGAGCAGTACTTC,CASSLGAGNRDEQYF
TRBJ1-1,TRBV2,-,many,TGTGCCAGCCGTCAGTCAATGGGGGGGACTGAAGCTTTCTTT,CASRQSMGGTEAFF
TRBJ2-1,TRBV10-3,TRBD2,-,TGTGCCATCAGGGTAGCGGGAGCAGGCAATGAGCAGTTCTTC,CAIRVAGAGNEQFF
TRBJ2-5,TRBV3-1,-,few,TGTGCCAGCAGGGACTATACACAAGAGACCCAGTACTTC,CASRDYTQETQYF
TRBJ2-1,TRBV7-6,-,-,TGTGCCAGCAGCCCCCCTATTGCACAACAGCAGTTCTTC,CASSPPIAQQQFF
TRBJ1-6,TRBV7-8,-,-,TGTGCCAGCAGCTTTGTAGGAATACGGTCACCCCTCCACTTT,CASSFVGIRSPLHF
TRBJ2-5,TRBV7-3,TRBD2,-,TGTGCCAGCAGCCCCGGGACTAGCGGGGAGACCCAGTACTTC,CASSPGTSGETQYF
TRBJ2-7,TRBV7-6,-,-,TGTGCCAGCAGCCATGACAGCTCCTACGAGCAGTACTTC,CASSHDSSYEQYF
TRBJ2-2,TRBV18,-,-,TGTGCCAGCTCATCCCTAGTGGCGCCAGGGAAGATGACCGGGGAGCTGTTTTTT,CASSSLVAPGKMTGELFF
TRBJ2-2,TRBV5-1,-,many,TGCGCCAGCAGCCTGACAGCGAAAGCGAACACCGGGGAGCTGTTTTTT,CASSLTAKANTGELFF
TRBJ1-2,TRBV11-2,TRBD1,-,TGTGCCAGCAGCTTATCGGACAGGGGAACATCTAACTATGGCTACACCTTC,CASSLSDRGTSNYGYTF
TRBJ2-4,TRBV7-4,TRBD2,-,TGTGCCAGCAGCCTACTAATAGCGGGAGCCTCGCCGCGGCTAGCCAAAAACATTCAGTACTTC,CASSLLIAGASPRLAKNIQYF
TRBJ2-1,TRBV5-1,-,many,TGCGCCAGCAGCTTGGCCGCGGGGCTCATCGAGCAGTTCTTC,CASSLAAGLIEQFF
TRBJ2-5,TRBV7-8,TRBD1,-,TGTGCCAGCAGCCGAACAGGGGGCGGACCAGAAGTAGGAGAGACCCAGTACTTC,CASSRTGGGPEVGETQYF
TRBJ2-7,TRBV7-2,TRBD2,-,TGTGCCAGCAGCCTCGGACTAGTTTTCCGGGACGAGCAGTACTTC,CASSLGLVFRDEQYF
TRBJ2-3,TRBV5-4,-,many,TGTGCCAGCAGCTCTATGCAGGGGCGTAGCACAGATACGCAGTATTTT,CASSSMQGRSTDTQYF
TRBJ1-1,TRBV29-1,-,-,TGCAGCGGACAGACTGGGAACACTGAAGCTTTCTTT,CSGQTGNTEAFF
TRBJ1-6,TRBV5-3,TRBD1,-,TGTGCCAGCAGCTCGTGGGGACAGGGCAATTCACCCCTCCACTTT,CASSSWGQGNSPLHF
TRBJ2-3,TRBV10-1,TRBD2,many,TGCGCCAGCAGGGCTAGCGGAGCTAGCACAGATACGCAGTATTTT,CASRASGASTDTQYF
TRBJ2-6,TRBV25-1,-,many,TGTGCCAGCAGTGAATCTCCGGGACTCCGCTCTGGGGCCAACGTCCTGACTTTC,CASSESPGLRSGANVLTF
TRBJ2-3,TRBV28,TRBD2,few,TGTGCCAGCAGCCATCCCAGAGGACTAGCGGGAGGGTATACGCAGTATTTT,CASSHPRGLAGGYTQYF
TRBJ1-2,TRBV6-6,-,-,TGTGCCAGCAGGCTGACAGTTAACTATGGCTACACCTTC,CASRLTVNYGYTF
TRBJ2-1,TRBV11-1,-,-,TGTGCCAGCAGCTTAGCTGCAGTAGCGGCCTACAATGAGCAGTTCTTC,CASSLAAVAAYNEQFF
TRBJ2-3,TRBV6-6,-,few,TGTGCCAGCAGTTACGTGGGCAGACCAACGAACACCGGGGAGCTGTACTTC,CASSYVGRPTNTGELYF
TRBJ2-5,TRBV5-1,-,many,TGCGCCAGCAGCTTGGGCCCTGACCGGGAGACCCAGTACTTC,CASSLGPDRETQYF
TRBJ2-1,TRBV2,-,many,TGTGCCAGCAGTACCGTCGTGCAGTTCTTC,CASSTVVQFF
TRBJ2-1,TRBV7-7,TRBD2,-,TGTGCTAGCAGCAACACAATGACTAGCGGGCCCCTAAGCTCCTACAATGAGCAGTTCTTC,CASSNTMTSGPLSSYNEQFF
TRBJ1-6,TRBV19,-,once,TGTGCCAGTAGTAAAACAGGGCACGATTCACCCCTCCACTTT,CASSKTGHDSPLHF
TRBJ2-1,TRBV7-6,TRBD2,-,TGTGCCAGCAGCCCCTCCGGCGGGAGGTTGGTGGATGAGCAGTTCTTC,CASSPSGGRLVDEQFF
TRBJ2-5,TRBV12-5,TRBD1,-,TGTGCTAGTGGTTTGGACAGGGGGGAGACCCAGTACTTC,CASGLDRGETQYF
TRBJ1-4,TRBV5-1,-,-,TGCGCCAGCAGCACAGAAGCAACTAATGAAAAACTGTTTTTT,CASSTEATNEKLFF
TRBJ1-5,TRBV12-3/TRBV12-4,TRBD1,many,TGTGCCAGCAGTTTTGGGGACAGCCGGAATCAGCCCCAGCATTTT,CASSFGDSRNQPQHF